This TCR beta chain was recorded in a study of blood T cells in healthy people across ages. Roughly 9 milliliters of peripheral blood were drawn from each donor. Study outcomes and limitations: Total diversity from one million sequenced T cells was likely underestimated.

Primed by a sample-barcoded 5' primer and a J-beta primer mix, a second PCR proceeded for 7 to 11 cycles. With 12 random nucleotides, a template-switch adaptor tagged each individual cDNA molecule. TCRdb re-called the 5' RACE reads through MiXCR, storing one row per CDR3 protein. The table lists hundreds of thousands of distinct CDR3 sequences, 40% to 45% of them singletons. This clonotype occurred a few times. Its antigen is still unknown. The CDR3 is made up of 15 amino acids. The ends lost 4 bases at V and 4 bases at J; junction bases unmatched: 5. CDR1 is DFQATT and CDR2 is SNEGSKA in the germline V gene (reference sequence).

The source is an elderly man in good health. The rearrangement uses TRBV20-1 and TRBJ2-3, with TRBD2 identical over 13 bases. Source material: blood. The CDR3 bases are TGCAGTGCTACCCGACTAGCGGGAGGTCCAGATACGCAGTATTTT. Encoded protein: CSATRLAGGPDTQYF.